This TCR beta chain was recorded in a study of blood T cell repertoires in COVID-19. Assay used: immunoSEQ multiplex PCR; TCRdb lists only in-frame clones, some missing. The table records about 210,000 clones, around four fifths of them present only once. CDR3 length: 15 residues. V lost 4 bases and J lost 5; bases outside the gene matches: 6. Germline V lookup: CDR1 KGHDR, CDR2 SFDVKD. This clonotype originated in a man between 45 and 60 years old with active or convalescent COVID-19. Sequencing was carried out using peripheral blood. The chain carries TRBV24-1 and TRBJ2-1; 8 positions match TRBD1. In nucleotides, the CDR3 is TGTGCCACCAGTGAAGGGCAGGGGGCAGACAATGAGCAGTTCTTC. Residues: CATSEGQGADNEQFF.